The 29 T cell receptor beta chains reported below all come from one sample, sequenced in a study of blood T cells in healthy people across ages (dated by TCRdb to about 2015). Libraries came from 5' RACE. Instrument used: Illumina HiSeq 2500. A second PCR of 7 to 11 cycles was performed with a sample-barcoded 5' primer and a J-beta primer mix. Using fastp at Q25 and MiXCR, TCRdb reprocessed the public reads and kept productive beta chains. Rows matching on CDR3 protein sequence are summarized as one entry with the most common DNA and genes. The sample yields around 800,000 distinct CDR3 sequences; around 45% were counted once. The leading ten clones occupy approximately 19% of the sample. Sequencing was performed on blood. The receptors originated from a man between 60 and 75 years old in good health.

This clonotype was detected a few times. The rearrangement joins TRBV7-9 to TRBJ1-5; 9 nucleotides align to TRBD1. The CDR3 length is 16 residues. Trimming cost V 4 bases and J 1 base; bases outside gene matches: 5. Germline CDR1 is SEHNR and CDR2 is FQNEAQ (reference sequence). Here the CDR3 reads CASSSGTGISNQPQHF. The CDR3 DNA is TGTGCCAGCAGCTCTGGGACAGGGATAAGCAATCAGCCCCAGCATTTT. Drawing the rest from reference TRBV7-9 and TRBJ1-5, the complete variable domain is DTGVSQNPRHKITKRGQNVTFRCDPISEHNRLYWYRQTLGQGPEFLTYFQNEAQLEKSRLLSDRFSAERPKGSFSTLEIQRTEQGDSAMYLCASSSGTGISNQPQHFGDGTRLSIL.

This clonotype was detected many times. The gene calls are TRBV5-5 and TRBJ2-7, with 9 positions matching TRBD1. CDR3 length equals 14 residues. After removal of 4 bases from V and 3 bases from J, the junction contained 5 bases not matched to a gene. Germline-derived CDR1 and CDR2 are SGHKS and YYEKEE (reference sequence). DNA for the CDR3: TGTGCCAGCAGCCCGGGACAGGGTTACTACGAGCAGTACTTC. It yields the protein CASSPGQGYYEQYF.

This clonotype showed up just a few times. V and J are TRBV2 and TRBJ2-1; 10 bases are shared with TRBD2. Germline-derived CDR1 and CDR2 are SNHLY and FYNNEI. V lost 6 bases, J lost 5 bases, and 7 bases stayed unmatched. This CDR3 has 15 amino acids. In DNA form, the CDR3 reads TGTGCCAGCAGGGCAATAGCGGGGGGCCACAATGAGCAGTTCTTC. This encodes CASRAIAGGHNEQFF.

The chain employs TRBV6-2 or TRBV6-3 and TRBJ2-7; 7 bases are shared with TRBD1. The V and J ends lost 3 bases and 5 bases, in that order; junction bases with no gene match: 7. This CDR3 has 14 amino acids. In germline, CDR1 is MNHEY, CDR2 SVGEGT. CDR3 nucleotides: TGTGCCAGCAGTTATATACAGGGGTTCCACGAGCAGTACTTC. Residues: CASSYIQGFHEQYF.

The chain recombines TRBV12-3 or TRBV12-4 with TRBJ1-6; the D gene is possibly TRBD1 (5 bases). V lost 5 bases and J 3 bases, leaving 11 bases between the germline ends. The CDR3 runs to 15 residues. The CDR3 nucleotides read TGTGCCAGCAGTCCGGGACGGAGCTATAATTCACCCCTCCACTTT. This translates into CASSPGRSYNSPLHF.

The CDR3 sequence: CASSPGVRPKKETQYF. In DNA, the CDR3 is TGTGCCAGCAGCCCGGGGGTCAGACCGAAAAAAGAGACCCAGTACTTC. The chain carries TRBV7-9 and TRBJ2-5; tentatively, D is TRBD2 (6 bases). The V end lost 5 bases, the J end lost 3 bases, and 19 bases lay between the germline ends. The CDR3 sequence is 16 residues long. Germline assignment: CDR1 SEHNR and CDR2 FQNEAQ (reference sequence).

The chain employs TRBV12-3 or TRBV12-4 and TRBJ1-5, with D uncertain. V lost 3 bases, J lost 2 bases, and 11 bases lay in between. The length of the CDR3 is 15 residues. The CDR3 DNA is TGTGCCAGCAGTTTGTCCGGGCTGGGCAATCAGCCCCAGCATTTT. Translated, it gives CASSLSGLGNQPQHF.

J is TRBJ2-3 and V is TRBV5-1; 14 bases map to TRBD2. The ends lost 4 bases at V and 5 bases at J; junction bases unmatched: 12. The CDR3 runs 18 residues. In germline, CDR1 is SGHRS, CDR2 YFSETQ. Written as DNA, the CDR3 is TGCGCCAGCAGCCTGCGACTAGCGGGGGGGACTTATGGAGATACGCAGTATTTT. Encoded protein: CASSLRLAGGTYGDTQYF.

This CDR3 reads CASSLQGHQETQYF. The CDR3 coding sequence is TGTGCCAGCAGTCTCCAGGGTCACCAAGAGACCCAGTACTTC. This chain joins TRBV2 and TRBJ2-5, with D perhaps TRBD1 (5 bases). This CDR3 region has 14 residues. Germline loops: CDR1 SNHLY, CDR2 FYNNEI. The V gene lost 5 bases and the J gene lost 0 bases, with 10 bases spanning the gap.

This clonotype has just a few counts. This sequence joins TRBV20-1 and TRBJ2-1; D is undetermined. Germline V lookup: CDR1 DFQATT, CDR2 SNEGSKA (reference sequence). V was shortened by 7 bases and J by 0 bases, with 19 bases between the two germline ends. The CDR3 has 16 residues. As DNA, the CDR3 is TGCAGTGTTCTGGGAAGTAGGCTAGTCTCCTACAATGAGCAGTTCTTC. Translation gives CSVLGSRLVSYNEQFF.

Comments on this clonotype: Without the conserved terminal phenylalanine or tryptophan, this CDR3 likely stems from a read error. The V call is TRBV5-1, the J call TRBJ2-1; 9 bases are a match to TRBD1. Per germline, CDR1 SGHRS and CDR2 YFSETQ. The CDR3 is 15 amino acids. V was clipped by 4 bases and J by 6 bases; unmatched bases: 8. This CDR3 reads CASSRLGQGLNEQFV. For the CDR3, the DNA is TGCGCCAGCAGCCGGTTGGGACAGGGACTCAATGAGCAGTTCGTC.

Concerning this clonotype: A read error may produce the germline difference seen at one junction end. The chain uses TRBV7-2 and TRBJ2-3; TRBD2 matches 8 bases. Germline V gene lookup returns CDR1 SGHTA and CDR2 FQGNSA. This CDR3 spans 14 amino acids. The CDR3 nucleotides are TGTGCCAGTAGCTCTAGCGGGCCCACAGATACGCAGTATTTT. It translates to CASSSSGPTDTQYF. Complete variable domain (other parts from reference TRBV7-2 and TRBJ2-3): GAGVSQSPSNKVTEKGKDVELRCDPISGHTALYWYRQSLGQGLEFLIYFQGNSAPDKSGLPSDRFSAERTGGSVSTLTIQRTQQEDSAVYLCASSSSGPTDTQYFGPGTRLTVL.

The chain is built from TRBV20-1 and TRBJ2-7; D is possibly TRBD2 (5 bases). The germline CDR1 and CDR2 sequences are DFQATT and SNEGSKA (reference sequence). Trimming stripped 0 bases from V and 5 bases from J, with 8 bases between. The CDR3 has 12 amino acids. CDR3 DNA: TGCAGTGCTAGAGATGAGGGTAACGAGCAGTACTTC. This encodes CSARDEGNEQYF.

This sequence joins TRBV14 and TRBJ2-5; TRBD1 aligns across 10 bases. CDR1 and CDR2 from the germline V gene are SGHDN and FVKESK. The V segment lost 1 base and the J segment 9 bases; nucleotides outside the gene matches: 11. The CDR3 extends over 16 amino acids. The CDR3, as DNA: TGTGCCAGCAGCCAAGCTGACAGGGGGCGCGTTATTCCCCAGTACTTC. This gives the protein CASSQADRGRVIPQYF.

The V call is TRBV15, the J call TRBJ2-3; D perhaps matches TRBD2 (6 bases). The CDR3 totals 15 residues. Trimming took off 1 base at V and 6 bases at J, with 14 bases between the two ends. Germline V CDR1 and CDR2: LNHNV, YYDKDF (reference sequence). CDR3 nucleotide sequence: TGTGCCACCAGCAGAGTTGGCGGGACCACGGATACGCAGTATTTT. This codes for CATSRVGGTTDTQYF.

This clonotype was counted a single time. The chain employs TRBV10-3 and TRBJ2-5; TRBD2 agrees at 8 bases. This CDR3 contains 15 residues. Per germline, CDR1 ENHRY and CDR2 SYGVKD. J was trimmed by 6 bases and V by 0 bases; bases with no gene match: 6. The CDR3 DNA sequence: TGTGCCATCAGTGAGTCCACGGGGGGGCCAAAGACCCAGTACTTC. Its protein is CAISESTGGPKTQYF.

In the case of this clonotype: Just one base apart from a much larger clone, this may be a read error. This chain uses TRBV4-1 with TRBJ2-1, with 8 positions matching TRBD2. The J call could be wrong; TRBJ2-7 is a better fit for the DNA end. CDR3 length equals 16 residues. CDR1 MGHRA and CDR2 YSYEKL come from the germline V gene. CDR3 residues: CASSRGSGGRYNEQYF. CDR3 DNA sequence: TGCGCCAGCAGCCGAGGGAGCGGGGGCCGCTACAATGAGCAGTACTTC.

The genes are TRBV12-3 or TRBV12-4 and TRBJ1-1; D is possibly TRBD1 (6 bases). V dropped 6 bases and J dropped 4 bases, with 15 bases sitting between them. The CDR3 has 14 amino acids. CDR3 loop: CASSRRGGATEAFF. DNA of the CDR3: TGTGCCAGCAGCCGACGGGGGGGGGCCACTGAAGCTTTCTTT.

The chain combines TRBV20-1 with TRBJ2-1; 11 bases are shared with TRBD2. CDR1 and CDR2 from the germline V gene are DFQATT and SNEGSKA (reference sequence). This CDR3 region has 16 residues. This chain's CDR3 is CSAHPSGTSGNNEQFF. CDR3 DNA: TGCAGCGCCCACCCTTCCGGGACTAGCGGAAACAATGAGCAGTTCTTC.

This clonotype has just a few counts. This chain's CDR3 is CASSPMGGGPYEQYF. The CDR3 bases are TGTGCCAGCAGCCCCATGGGCGGGGGTCCCTACGAGCAGTACTTC. The chain is built from TRBV7-2 and TRBJ2-4; TRBD2 aligns across 7 bases. The J call may not be correct, given that the DNA end is closer to TRBJ2-7. The CDR3 runs to 15 residues. Germline CDR1 reads SGHTA; CDR2 reads FQGNSA.

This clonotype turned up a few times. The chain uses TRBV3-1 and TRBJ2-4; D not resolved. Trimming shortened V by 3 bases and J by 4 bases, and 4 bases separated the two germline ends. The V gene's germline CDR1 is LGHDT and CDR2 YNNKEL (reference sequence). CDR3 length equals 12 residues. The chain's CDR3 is CASSQRKNIQYF. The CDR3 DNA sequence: TGTGCCAGCAGCCAGAGGAAAAACATTCAGTACTTC.

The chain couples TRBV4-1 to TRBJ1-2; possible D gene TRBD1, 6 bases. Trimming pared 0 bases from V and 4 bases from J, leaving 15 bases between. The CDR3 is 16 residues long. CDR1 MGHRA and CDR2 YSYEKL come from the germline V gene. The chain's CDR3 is CASSQEGHRDTYGYTF. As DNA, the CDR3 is TGCGCCAGCAGCCAAGAAGGCCACCGGGACACCTATGGCTACACCTTC.

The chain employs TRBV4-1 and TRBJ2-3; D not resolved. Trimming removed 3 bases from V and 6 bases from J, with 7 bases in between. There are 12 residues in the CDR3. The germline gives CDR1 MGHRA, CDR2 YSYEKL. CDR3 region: CASSQLLDTQYF. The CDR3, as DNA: TGCGCCAGCAGCCAGCTTTTGGATACGCAGTATTTT.

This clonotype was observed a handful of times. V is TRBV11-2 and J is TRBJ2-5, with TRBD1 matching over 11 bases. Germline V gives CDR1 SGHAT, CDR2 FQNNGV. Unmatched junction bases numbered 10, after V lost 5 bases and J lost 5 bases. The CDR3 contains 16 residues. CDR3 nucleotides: TGTGCCAGCAGCCCGAGAACGGGACAGGGGGGTGAGACCCAGTACTTC. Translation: CASSPRTGQGGETQYF.

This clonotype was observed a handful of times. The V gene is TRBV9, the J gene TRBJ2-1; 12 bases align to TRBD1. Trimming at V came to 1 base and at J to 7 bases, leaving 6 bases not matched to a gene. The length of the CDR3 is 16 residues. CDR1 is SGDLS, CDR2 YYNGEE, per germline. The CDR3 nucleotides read TGTGCCAGCAGCGTATATGGGACAGGGGGCAGGAATGAGCAGTTCTTC. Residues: CASSVYGTGGRNEQFF.

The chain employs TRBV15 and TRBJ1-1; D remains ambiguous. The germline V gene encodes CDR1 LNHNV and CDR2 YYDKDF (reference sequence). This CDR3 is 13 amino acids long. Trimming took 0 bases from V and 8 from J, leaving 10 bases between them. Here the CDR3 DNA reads TGTGCCACCAGCAGAGATCAAATGGGGGAAGCTTTCTTT. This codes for CATSRDQMGEAFF. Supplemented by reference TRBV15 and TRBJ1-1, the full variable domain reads DAMVIQNPRYQVTQFGKPVTLSCSQTLNHNVMYWYQQKSSQAPKLLFHYYDKDFNNEADTPDNFQSRRPNTSFCFLDIRSPGLGDTAMYLCATSRDQMGEAFFGQGTRLTVV.

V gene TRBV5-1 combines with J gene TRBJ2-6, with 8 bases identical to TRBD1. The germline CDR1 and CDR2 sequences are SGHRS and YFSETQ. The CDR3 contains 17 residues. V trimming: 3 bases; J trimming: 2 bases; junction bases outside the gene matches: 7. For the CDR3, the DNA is TGCGCCAGCAGCTCGACAGGGGAATCCACTGGGGCCAACGTCCTGACTTTC. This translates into CASSSTGESTGANVLTF.

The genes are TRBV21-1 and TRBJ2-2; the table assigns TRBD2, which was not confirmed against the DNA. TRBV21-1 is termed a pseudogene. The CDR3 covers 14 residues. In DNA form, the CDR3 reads TGTGCCAGCAGCAACATAGTCGACACCGGGGAGCTGTTTTTT. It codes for CASSNIVDTGELFF.

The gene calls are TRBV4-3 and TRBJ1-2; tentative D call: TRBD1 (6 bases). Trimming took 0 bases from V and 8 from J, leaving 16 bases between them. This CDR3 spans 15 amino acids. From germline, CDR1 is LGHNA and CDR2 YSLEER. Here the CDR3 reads CASSQDHRVPGGYTF. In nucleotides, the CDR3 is TGCGCCAGCAGCCAAGATCACAGGGTCCCCGGGGGCTACACCTTC.